These 18 T cell receptor beta chains share one sample of origin, sequenced in a study of T cell responses to AZD1222 COVID-19 vaccine. Clones were read by immunoSEQ multiplex PCR, and TCRdb kept only the in-frame ones, dropping some. The table has approximately 200,000 clones, 94% seen once. Source: peripheral blood, taken on day 0 of AZD1222 vaccination. Receptor source: an adult in good health.

This chain connects TRBV5-5 to TRBJ2-2, with TRBD2 identical over 13 bases. The CDR3 runs to 15 residues. The germline CDR1 and CDR2 sequences are SGHKS and YYEKEE (reference sequence). Unmatched junction bases numbered 4, after V lost 5 bases and J lost 6 bases. The CDR3 DNA reads as TGTGCCAGCAGGCTACTAGCGGGAGGGTCCGGGGAGCTGTTTTTT. It translates to CASRLLAGGSGELFF.

This chain uses TRBV2 with TRBJ2-1; 9 bases line up with TRBD1. The CDR3 contains 16 residues. The germline V gene encodes CDR1 SNHLY and CDR2 FYNNEI. V shed 6 bases, J shed 4 bases, and the junction held 10 bases outside the gene matches. CDR3 sequence (DNA): TGTGCCAGCAGGACCCGGGACAGGGTTGGGTACAATGAGCAGTTCTTC. Residues: CASRTRDRVGYNEQFF.

The genes are TRBV29-1 and TRBJ1-4, with a possible D match to TRBD1 (6 bases). The CDR3 is 11 amino acids. The V gene lost 5 bases and the J gene lost 11 bases, with 12 bases spanning the gap. Germline lookup yields CDR1 SQVTM and CDR2 ANQGSEA. This CDR3 is CSVLRGGKLFF. CDR3 in DNA: TGCAGCGTTCTCAGGGGTGGGAAACTGTTTTTT.

The chain combines TRBV28 with TRBJ2-7; 8 bases agree with TRBD2. Germline CDR1 and CDR2: MDHEN and SYDVKM. The V segment lost 8 bases and the J segment 4 bases; nucleotides outside the gene matches: 10. The CDR3 has 14 amino acids. CDR3 sequence reads: CASHSGGGLYEQYF. CDR3 sequence (DNA): TGTGCCAGCCATTCGGGGGGGGGCTTGTACGAGCAGTACTTC. Complete variable domain (other parts from reference TRBV28 and TRBJ2-7): DVKVTQSSRYLVKRTGEKVFLECVQDMDHENMFWYRQDPGLGLRLIYFSYDVKMKEKGDIPEGYSVSREKKERFSLILESASTNQTSMYLCASHSGGGLYEQYFGPGTRLTVT.

Concerning this clone: The junction and the germline gene differ at one end; a read error may be behind it. The chain joins TRBV7-7 to TRBJ2-5; the D gene is possibly TRBD1 (6 bases). The CDR3 is 15 residues long. The germline CDR1 and CDR2 sequences are SSHAT and FNYEAQ (reference sequence). CDR3 sequence (DNA): TGTGCTAGCAGCTTAGGAGTTCTGGGGGCGGAGACCCAGTACTTC. Amino acid sequence: CASSLGVLGAETQYF.

The V call is TRBV14, the J call TRBJ2-5; 9 nucleotides agree with TRBD1. CDR3 length: 17 residues. Per germline, CDR1 SGHDN and CDR2 FVKESK. Trimming cost V 3 bases and J 4 bases; bases outside gene matches: 12. CDR3 protein: CASSQRLGQGKGETQYF. DNA for the CDR3: TGTGCCAGCAGCCAGAGGTTGGGACAGGGAAAGGGAGAGACCCAGTACTTC.

The chain is built from TRBV19 and TRBJ1-5, with 7 positions matching TRBD1. Germline V gene data show CDR1 as LNHDA and CDR2 as SQIVND (reference sequence). With 6 bases clipped from V and 3 bases from J, the junction kept 17 bases outside the gene matches. The CDR3 loop spans 18 amino acids. CDR3 residues: CASRTGWIRGQNNQPQHF. The CDR3 nucleotides are TGTGCCAGTAGGACAGGGTGGATTCGCGGACAGAACAATCAGCCCCAGCATTTT. Full variable domain (missing parts from reference TRBV19 and TRBJ1-5): DGGITQSPKYLFRKEGQNVTLSCEQNLNHDAMYWYRQDPGQGLRLIYYSQIVNDFQKGDIAEGYSVSREKKESFPLTVTSAQKNPTAFYLCASRTGWIRGQNNQPQHFGDGTRLSIL.

The chain has TRBV7-6 and TRBJ2-7; 12 positions agree with TRBD2. The CDR3 runs to 13 residues. The germline V gene has CDR1 SGHVS and CDR2 FNYEAQ. Trimming at V came to 5 bases and at J to 7 bases, leaving 3 bases not matched to a gene. This CDR3 reads CASSPGLAGEQYF. The CDR3 DNA reads TGTGCCAGCAGCCCGGGACTAGCGGGTGAGCAGTACTTC. Filled out from reference TRBV7-6 and TRBJ2-7, the complete variable domain reads GAGVSQSPRYKVTKRGQDVALRCDPISGHVSLYWYRQALGQGPEFLTYFNYEAQQDKSGLPNDRFSAERPEGSISTLTIQRTEQRDSAMYRCASSPGLAGEQYFGPGTRLTVT.

The rearrangement joins TRBV29-1 to TRBJ2-1; D might be TRBD1 or TRBD2, each matching 5 bases. The V gene lost 4 bases and the J gene lost 5 bases, with 18 bases spanning the gap. The V gene's germline CDR1 is SQVTM and CDR2 ANQGSEA. The CDR3 runs 15 residues. CDR3 nucleotides: TGCAGCGTTGGAAGGGACCCCCAAGGGCACAATGAGCAGTTCTTC. Its protein product is CSVGRDPQGHNEQFF.

This chain links TRBV30 with TRBJ2-7; D possibly corresponds to TRBD1 (5 bases). Germline V CDR1 and CDR2: GTSNPN, SVGIG (reference sequence). The CDR3 runs to 14 residues. V was cut by 0 bases and J by 4 bases, with 13 bases left in between. The CDR3 DNA follows: TGTGCCTGGAGTGTAAGGGGTGGGATTTACGAGCAGTACTTC. It codes for CAWSVRGGIYEQYF.

V gene TRBV29-1 combines with J gene TRBJ2-2; the D is unclear. CDR1 and CDR2 (germline): SQVTM, ANQGSEA. V dropped 7 bases and J dropped 1 base, with 10 bases sitting between them. The CDR3 runs to 13 residues. Here the CDR3 reads CSATSRNTGELFF. In DNA form, the CDR3 reads TGCAGCGCCACGAGCAGGAACACCGGGGAGCTGTTTTTT.

The chain employs TRBV5-6 and TRBJ1-5; D not resolved. Germline V gives CDR1 SGHDT, CDR2 YYEEEE. Trimming left V 2 bases short and J 3 bases short, with 12 bases between. The length of the CDR3 is 15 residues. The CDR3 nucleotides read TGTGCCAGCAGCTTTTGGCACACCCTCAATCAGCCCCAGCATTTT. This sequence encodes CASSFWHTLNQPQHF.

The chain has TRBV5-4 and TRBJ1-4, with 7 bases that match TRBD1. Trimming removed 4 bases from V and 4 bases from J; junction bases left unmatched: 7. The length of the CDR3 is 15 residues. Germline CDR1 is SGHNT and CDR2 is YYREEE (reference sequence). The CDR3 DNA reads as TGTGCCAGCAGCCGTAAGACAGGGTTTAATGAAAAACTGTTTTTT. Amino acid sequence: CASSRKTGFNEKLFF.

V and J are TRBV5-4 and TRBJ2-1; no firm D call. The CDR3 runs 13 residues. With 0 bases removed from V and 6 bases from J, the gap between germline ends came to 7 bases. The germline V gene has CDR1 SGHNT and CDR2 YYREEE (reference sequence). In DNA form, the CDR3 reads TGTGCCAGCAGCTTGGGGTCGGTCAATGAGCAGTTCTTC. Protein product: CASSLGSVNEQFF. The full variable domain, in which reference TRBV5-4 and TRBJ2-1 provide the parts outside the CDR3, is ETGVTQSPTHLIKTRGQQVTLRCSSQSGHNTVSWYQQALGQGPQFIFQYYREEENGRGNFPPRFSGLQFPNYSSELNVNALELDDSALYLCASSLGSVNEQFFGPGTRLTVL.

The chain employs TRBV5-4 and TRBJ2-2, with a possible D match to TRBD2 (7 bases). The CDR3 contains 17 residues. Per germline, CDR1 SGHNT and CDR2 YYREEE (reference sequence). Trimming removed 0 bases from V and 1 base from J, with 13 bases in between. In nucleotides, the CDR3 is TGTGCCAGCAGCTTGGGGGGGCGCGGGGGGAACACCGGGGAGCTGTTTTTT. Protein product: CASSLGGRGGNTGELFF.

The CDR3 sequence is CATGFKETQYF. CDR3 sequence (DNA): TGTGCCACCGGTTTTAAGGAGACCCAGTACTTC. The chain joins TRBV24-1 to TRBJ2-5; D gene ambiguous. The germline gives CDR1 KGHDR, CDR2 SFDVKD. V was pared by 9 bases and J by 5 bases, with 9 bases between. This CDR3 is built from 11 residues.

V is TRBV27 and J is TRBJ1-2, with D perhaps TRBD1 (5 bases). Trimming took off 3 bases at V and 6 bases at J, with 14 bases between the two ends. Germline CDR1 is MNHEY and CDR2 is SMNVEV (reference sequence). This CDR3 spans 14 amino acids. The CDR3 loop reads CASSFVGAGDGYTF. In nucleotides, the CDR3 is TGTGCCAGCAGTTTTGTAGGGGCAGGAGATGGCTACACCTTC.

The gene calls are TRBV28 and TRBJ1-4, with D hard to call. V gave up 1 base and J gave up 6 bases, with 9 bases separating them. This CDR3 spans 14 amino acids. Germline CDR1 reads MDHEN; CDR2 reads SYDVKM. The CDR3 protein is CASSLFWQDEKLFF. CDR3 coding DNA: TGTGCCAGCAGTTTATTCTGGCAGGATGAAAAACTGTTTTTT.